This TCR beta chain stems from a study of siplizumab effects on memory and regulatory T cells. General study points: The mean Treg-derived percentage of mappable alloreactive CD4+ clones was about 70% with siplizumab compared with approximately 28% in controls. Naive T cells apparently outstripped memory cells in diversity and seemed major alloresponse contributors. Just a small share of alloreactive clones was traced back to unstimulated subsets. Siplizumab significantly decreased alloreactive sequences from unstimulated CD4+ memory cells.

The V end lost 2 bases, the J end lost 2 bases, and 9 bases lay between the germline ends. Germline-derived CDR1 and CDR2 are SGHTA and FQGNSA. The CDR3 is 14 amino acids. Produced via immunoSEQ multiplex PCR; TCRdb's table is partial and in-frame only. The table has about 40,000 clones, around 92% seen once. About this clone: Its antigen is currently unknown.

The chain uses TRBV7-2 and TRBJ2-5; D tentatively reads TRBD1 or TRBD2 (5 bases each). The sequence came from a human donor in good health. Sequencing was done on a sample of naive CD4+ T cells sorted from blood. The CDR3 DNA reads TGTGCCAGCAGCTTATATGGGGGACAAGAGACCCAGTACTTC. Protein product: CASSLYGGQETQYF.